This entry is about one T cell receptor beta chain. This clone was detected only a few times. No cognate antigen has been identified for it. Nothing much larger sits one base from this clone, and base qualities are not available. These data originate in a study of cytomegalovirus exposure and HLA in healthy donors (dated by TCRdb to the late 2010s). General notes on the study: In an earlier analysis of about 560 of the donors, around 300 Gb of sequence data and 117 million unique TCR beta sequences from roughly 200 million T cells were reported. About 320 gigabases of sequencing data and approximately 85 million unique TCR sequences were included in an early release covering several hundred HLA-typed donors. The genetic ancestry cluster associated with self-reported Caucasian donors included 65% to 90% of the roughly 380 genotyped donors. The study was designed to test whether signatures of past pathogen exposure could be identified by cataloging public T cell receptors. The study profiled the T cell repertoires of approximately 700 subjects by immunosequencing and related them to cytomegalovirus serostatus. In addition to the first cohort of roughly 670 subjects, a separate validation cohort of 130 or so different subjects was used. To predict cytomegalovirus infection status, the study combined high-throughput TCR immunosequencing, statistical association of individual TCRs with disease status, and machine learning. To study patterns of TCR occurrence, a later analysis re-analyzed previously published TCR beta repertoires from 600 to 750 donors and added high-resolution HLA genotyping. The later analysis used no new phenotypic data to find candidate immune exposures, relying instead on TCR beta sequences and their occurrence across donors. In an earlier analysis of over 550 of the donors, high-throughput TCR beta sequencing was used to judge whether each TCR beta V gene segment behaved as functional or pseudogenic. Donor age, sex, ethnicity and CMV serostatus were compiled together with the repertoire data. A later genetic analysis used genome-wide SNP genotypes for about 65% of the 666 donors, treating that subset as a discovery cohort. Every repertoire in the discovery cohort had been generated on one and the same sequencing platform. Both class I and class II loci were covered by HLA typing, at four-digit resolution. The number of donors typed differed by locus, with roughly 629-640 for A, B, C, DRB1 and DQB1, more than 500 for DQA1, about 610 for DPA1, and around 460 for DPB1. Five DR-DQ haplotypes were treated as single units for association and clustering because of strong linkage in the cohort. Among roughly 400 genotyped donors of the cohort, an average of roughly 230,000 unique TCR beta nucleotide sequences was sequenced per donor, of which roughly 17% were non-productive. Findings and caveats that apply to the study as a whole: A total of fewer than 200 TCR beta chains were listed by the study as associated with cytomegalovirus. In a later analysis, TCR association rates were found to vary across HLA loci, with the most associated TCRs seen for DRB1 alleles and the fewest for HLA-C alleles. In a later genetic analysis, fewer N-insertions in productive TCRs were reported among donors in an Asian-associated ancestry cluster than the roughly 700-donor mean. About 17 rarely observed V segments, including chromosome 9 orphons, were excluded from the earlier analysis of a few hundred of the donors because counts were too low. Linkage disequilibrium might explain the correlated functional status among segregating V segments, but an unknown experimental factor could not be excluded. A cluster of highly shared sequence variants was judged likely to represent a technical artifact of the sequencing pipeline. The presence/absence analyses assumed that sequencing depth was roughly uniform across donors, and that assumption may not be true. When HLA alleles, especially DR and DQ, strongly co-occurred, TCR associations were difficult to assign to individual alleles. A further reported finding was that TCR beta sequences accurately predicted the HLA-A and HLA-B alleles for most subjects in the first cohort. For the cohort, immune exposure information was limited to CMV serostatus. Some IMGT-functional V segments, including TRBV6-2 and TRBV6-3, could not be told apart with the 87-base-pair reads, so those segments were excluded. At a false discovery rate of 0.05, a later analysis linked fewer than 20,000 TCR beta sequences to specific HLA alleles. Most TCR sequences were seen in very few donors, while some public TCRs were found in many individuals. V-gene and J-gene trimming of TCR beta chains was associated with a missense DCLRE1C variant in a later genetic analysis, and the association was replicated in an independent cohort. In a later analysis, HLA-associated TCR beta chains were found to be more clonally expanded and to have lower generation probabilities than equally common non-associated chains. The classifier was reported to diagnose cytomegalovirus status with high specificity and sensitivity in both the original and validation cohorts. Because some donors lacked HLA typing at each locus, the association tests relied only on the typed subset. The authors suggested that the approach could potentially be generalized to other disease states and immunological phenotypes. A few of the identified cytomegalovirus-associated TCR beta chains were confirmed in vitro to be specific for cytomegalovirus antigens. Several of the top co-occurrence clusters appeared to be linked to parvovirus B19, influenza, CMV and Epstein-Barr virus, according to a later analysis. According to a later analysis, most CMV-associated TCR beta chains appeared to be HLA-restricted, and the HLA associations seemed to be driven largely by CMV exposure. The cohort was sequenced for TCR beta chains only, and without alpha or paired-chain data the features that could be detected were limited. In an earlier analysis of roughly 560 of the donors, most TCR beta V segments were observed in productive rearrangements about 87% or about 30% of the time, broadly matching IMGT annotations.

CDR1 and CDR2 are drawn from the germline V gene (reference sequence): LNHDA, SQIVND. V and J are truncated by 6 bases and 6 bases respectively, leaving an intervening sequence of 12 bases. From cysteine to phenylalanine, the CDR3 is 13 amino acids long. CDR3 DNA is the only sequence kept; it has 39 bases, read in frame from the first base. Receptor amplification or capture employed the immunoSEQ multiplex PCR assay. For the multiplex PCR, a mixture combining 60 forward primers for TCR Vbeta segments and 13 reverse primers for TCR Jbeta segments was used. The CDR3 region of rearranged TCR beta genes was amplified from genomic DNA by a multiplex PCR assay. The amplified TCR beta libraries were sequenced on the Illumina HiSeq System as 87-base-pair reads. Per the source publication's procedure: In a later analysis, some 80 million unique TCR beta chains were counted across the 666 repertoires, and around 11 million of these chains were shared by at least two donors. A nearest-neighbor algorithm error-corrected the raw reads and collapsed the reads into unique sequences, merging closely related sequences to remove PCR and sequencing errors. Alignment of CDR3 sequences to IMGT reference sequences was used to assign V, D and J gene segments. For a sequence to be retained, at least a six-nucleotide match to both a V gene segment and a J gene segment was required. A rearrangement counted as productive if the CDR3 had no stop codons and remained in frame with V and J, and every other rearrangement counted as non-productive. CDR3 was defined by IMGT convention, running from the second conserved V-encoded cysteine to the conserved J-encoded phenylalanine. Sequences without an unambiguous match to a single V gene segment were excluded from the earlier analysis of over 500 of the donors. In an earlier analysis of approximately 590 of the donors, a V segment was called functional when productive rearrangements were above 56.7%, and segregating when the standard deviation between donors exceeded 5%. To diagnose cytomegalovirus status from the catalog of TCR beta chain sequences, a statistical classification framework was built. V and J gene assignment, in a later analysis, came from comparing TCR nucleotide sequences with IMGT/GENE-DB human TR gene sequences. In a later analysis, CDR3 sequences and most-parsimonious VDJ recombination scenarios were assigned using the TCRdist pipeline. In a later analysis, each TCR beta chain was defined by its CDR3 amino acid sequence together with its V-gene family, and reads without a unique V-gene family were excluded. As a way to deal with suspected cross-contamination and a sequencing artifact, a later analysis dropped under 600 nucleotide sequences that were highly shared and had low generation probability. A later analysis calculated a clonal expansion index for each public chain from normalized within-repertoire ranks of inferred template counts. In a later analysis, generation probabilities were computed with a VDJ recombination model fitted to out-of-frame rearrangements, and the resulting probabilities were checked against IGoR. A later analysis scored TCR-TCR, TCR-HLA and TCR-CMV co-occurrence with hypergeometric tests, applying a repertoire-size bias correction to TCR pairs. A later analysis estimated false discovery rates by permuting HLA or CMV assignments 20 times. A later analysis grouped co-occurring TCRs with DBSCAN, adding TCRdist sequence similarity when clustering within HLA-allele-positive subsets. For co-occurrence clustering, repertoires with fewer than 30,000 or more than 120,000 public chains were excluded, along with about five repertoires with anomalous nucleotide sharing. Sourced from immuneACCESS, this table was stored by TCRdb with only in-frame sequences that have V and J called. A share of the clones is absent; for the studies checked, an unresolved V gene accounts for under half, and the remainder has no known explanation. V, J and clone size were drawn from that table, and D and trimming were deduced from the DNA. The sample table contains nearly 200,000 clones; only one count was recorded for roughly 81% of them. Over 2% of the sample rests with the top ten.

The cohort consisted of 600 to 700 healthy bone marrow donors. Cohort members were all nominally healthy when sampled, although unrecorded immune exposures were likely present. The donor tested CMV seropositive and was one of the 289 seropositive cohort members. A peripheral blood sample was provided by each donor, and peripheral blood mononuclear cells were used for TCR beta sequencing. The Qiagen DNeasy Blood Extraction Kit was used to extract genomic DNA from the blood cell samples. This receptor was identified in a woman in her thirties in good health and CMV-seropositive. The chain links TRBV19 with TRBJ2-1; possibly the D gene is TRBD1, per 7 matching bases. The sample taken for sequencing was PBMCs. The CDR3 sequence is CASRDRRANEQFF. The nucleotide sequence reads TGTGCCAGTAGGGACAGGAGGGCCAATGAGCAGTTCTTC.